This record covers a single TCR beta chain. Sequencing used immunoSEQ multiplex PCR; TCRdb keeps in-frame clones, though not all of them. Among about 31,000 clones listed, more than 75% were seen once. The entry originates in a study of OX40 agonist ivuxolimab in advanced cancers. The germline V gene encodes CDR1 SEHNR and CDR2 FQNEAQ (reference sequence). The CDR3 extends over 17 amino acids. Trimming cost V 1 base and J 4 bases; bases outside gene matches: 9. Sequenced material: CD4+ or CD8+ T cells sorted from blood, taken in a trial of the OX40 agonist ivuxolimab. The clonotype was recovered from an adult with an advanced solid tumor such as melanoma, head and neck, liver or kidney cancer. The chain couples TRBV7-9 to TRBJ1-4; TRBD1 matches at 7 bases. The CDR3 DNA reads TGTGCCAGCAGCTTAGGTAGATCGGGACAGAGTAATGAAAAACTGTTTTTT. It codes for CASSLGRSGQSNEKLFF.